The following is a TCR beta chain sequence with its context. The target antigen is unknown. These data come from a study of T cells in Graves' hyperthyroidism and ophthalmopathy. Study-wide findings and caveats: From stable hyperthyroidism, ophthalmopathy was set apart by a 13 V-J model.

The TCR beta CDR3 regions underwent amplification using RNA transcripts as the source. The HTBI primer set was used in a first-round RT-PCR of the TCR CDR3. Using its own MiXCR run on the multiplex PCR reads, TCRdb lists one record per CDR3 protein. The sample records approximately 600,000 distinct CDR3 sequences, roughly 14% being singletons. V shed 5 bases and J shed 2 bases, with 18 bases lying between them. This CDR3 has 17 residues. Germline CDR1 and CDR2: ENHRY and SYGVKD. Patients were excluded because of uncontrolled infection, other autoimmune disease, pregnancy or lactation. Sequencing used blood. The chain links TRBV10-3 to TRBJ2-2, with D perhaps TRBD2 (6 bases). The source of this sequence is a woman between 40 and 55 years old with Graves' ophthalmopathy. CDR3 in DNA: TGTGCCATCAGTCCCCTTAGCATAGCGGCTAACACCGGGGAGCTGTTTTTT. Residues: CAISPLSIAANTGELFF.